This entry lists 23 T cell receptor beta chains sequenced from one sample in a study of identical twins. In TCRdb, the 5' RACE reads were re-called with MiXCR into one record per CDR3 protein. Of 350,000 to 450,000 distinct CDR3 sequences listed, less than 20% are singletons. Material: naive T cells sorted from blood. The receptors were gathered from a man in his fifties in good health.

This clonotype was recorded once. This chain uses TRBV2 with TRBJ1-5; TRBD1 agrees at 10 bases. Germline values: CDR1 SNHLY, CDR2 FYNNEI. Losses at the gene ends were 6 bases for V and 5 bases for J; bases not matched to a gene: 1. The CDR3 covers 13 residues. In DNA, the CDR3 is TGTGCCAGCAGGGACAGGGGGTATCAGCCCCAGCATTTT. It translates to CASRDRGYQPQHF.

The gene calls are TRBV4-1 and TRBJ2-3; 7 nucleotides align to TRBD1. The V segment lost 0 bases and the J segment 2 bases; nucleotides outside the gene matches: 5. This CDR3 has 16 residues. Germline CDR1 is MGHRA and CDR2 is YSYEKL. The CDR3 region is CASSQDWGQITDTQYF. For the CDR3, the DNA is TGCGCCAGCAGCCAAGATTGGGGACAGATCACAGATACGCAGTATTTT.

This clonotype was observed at least ten times. The gene calls are TRBV5-1 and TRBJ2-2; D is ambiguous. The CDR3 contains 15 residues. Germline V lookup: CDR1 SGHRS, CDR2 YFSETQ. V was pared by 4 bases and J by 1 base, with 11 bases between. CDR3 sequence reads: CASSSRTGNTGELFF. The CDR3 coding sequence is TGCGCCAGCAGCAGCAGGACGGGGAACACCGGGGAGCTGTTTTTT.

This clonotype was counted only a few times. The chain recombines TRBV6-5 with TRBJ2-7; maybe TRBD1 (5 bases). V lost 0 bases to trimming and J lost 2 bases, with 11 bases between them. Germline CDR1 MNHEY, CDR2 SVGAGI. This CDR3 spans 15 amino acids. The CDR3 spells CASSYSLRATYEQYF. The CDR3 bases are TGTGCCAGCAGTTACTCGCTCAGGGCTACCTACGAGCAGTACTTC.

The chain couples TRBV5-5 to TRBJ2-3, with 9 bases fitting TRBD1. This CDR3 region has 15 residues. The V gene end was trimmed by 3 bases and the J gene end by 2 bases; junction bases not matched to a gene: 4. Looked up from germline, CDR1 is SGHKS and CDR2 is YYEKEE (reference sequence). The CDR3 nucleotides are TGTGCCAGCAGCTCGGGACAGGGCTACACAGATACGCAGTATTTT. Its translation: CASSSGQGYTDTQYF.

The chain has TRBV7-9 and TRBJ2-3; TRBD1 or TRBD2 may be the D gene (5 bases each). Germline CDR1 is SEHNR and CDR2 is FQNEAQ (reference sequence). V dropped 2 bases and J dropped 1 base, with 13 bases sitting between them. The CDR3 has 16 amino acids. The CDR3 spells CASSLSGAWGTDTQYF. DNA for the CDR3: TGTGCCAGCAGCTTATCCGGGGCTTGGGGCACAGATACGCAGTATTTT.

The chain links TRBV28 to TRBJ2-7; a weak D match, TRBD1 (6 bases). The CDR3 covers 14 residues. Germline V CDR1 and CDR2: MDHEN, SYDVKM. V was cut by 5 bases and J by 3 bases, with 14 bases left in between. The CDR3 DNA sequence: TGTGCCAGCAGTGTTGACAGGATAGACTACGAGCAGTACTTC. Its translation: CASSVDRIDYEQYF. Complete variable domain (other parts from reference TRBV28 and TRBJ2-7): DVKVTQSSRYLVKRTGEKVFLECVQDMDHENMFWYRQDPGLGLRLIYFSYDVKMKEKGDIPEGYSVSREKKERFSLILESASTNQTSMYLCASSVDRIDYEQYFGPGTRLTVT.

The sample holds many counts of this clonotype. The V gene is TRBV12-3 or TRBV12-4, the J gene TRBJ2-7, with 8 bases matching TRBD2. There are 14 residues in the CDR3. The ends lost 6 bases at V and 7 bases at J; junction bases unmatched: 11. The CDR3 loop reads CASSRREGWHEQYF. The CDR3 DNA reads as TGTGCCAGCAGCCGCCGGGAGGGCTGGCATGAGCAGTACTTC.

The genes are TRBV27 and TRBJ2-1, with TRBD2 matching 10 bases. Germline CDR1 is MNHEY and CDR2 is SMNVEV (reference sequence). J lost 3 bases, V lost 4 bases, and 0 bases had no gene match. The CDR3 is made up of 14 amino acids. The DNA of the CDR3 is TGTGCCAGCAGTTCTAGCGGGAGCTACAATGAGCAGTTCTTC. It yields the protein CASSSSGSYNEQFF.

This clonotype was counted at least ten times. This sequence joins TRBV12-3 or TRBV12-4 and TRBJ1-1; D is unclear. CDR3 length: 13 amino acids. Trimming stripped 5 bases from V and 4 bases from J, with 11 bases between. The CDR3 protein is CASSRGRITEAFF. CDR3 coding DNA: TGTGCCAGCAGTCGAGGACGGATCACTGAAGCTTTCTTT.

This clonotype was recorded once. This chain joins TRBV11-1 and TRBJ2-1; 16 positions agree with TRBD2. V lost 0 bases to trimming and J lost 2 bases; unmatched junction nucleotides: 7. This CDR3 spans 20 amino acids. Germline lookup yields CDR1 SGHAT and CDR2 FQDESV (reference sequence). CDR3: CASSLAVGLAGGGAYNEQFF. CDR3 DNA sequence: TGTGCCAGCAGCTTAGCGGTGGGACTAGCGGGAGGGGGGGCCTACAATGAGCAGTTCTTC.

The chain carries TRBV7-2 and TRBJ2-7, with a tentative D call TRBD1 (5 bases). CDR1 is SGHTA, CDR2 FQGNSA, per germline. V was cut by 1 base and J by 2 bases, with 15 bases left in between. There are 16 residues in the CDR3. CDR3 residues: CASSLGVGQGTYEQYF. CDR3 nucleotides: TGTGCCAGCAGCTTAGGGGTCGGGCAGGGTACCTACGAGCAGTACTTC.

This clonotype was seen many times. The chain has TRBV6-6 and TRBJ2-1; D may be TRBD1 (6 bases). Per the germline V gene, CDR1 is MNHNY and CDR2 is SVGAGI (reference sequence). The V end was cut by 5 bases, the J end by 9 bases, with 14 bases between. The CDR3 is made up of 13 amino acids. In DNA form, the CDR3 reads TGTGCCAGCAGTCTTACAGGGAACAGTGAGCAGTTCTTC. It yields the protein CASSLTGNSEQFF.

The gene calls are TRBV4-3 and TRBJ1-2; 9 bases are a match to TRBD1. V was pared by 0 bases and J by 7 bases, with 9 bases of the junction left unmatched. Germline V gene sequence: CDR1 LGHNA, CDR2 YSLEER. The CDR3 is made up of 16 amino acids. In nucleotides, the CDR3 is TGCGCCAGCAGCCAAGATCTGGGCACAGGGGGCTTTGGCTACACCTTC. Encoded protein: CASSQDLGTGGFGYTF.

In this sample, this clonotype turned up a few times. This chain connects TRBV9 to TRBJ2-2, with a weak D call TRBD2 (5 bases). Germline V lookup: CDR1 SGDLS, CDR2 YYNGEE. V was trimmed by 3 bases and J by 3 bases, leaving 18 bases between them. CDR3 length: 17 amino acids. CDR3 loop: CASSAPLLAPDTGELFF. The DNA of the CDR3 is TGTGCCAGCAGCGCTCCCCTCTTAGCGCCGGACACCGGGGAGCTGTTTTTT.

A few counts support this clonotype. The chain couples TRBV5-1 to TRBJ2-2; D ambiguous. V was shortened by 0 bases and J by 0 bases, with 9 bases between the two germline ends. The CDR3 sequence is 16 residues long. The germline gives CDR1 SGHRS, CDR2 YFSETQ. The CDR3 is CASSLDPQANTGELFF. The CDR3, as DNA: TGCGCCAGCAGCTTGGACCCCCAGGCGAACACCGGGGAGCTGTTTTTT. Together with reference TRBV5-1 and TRBJ2-2, the CDR3 gives the full variable domain: KAGVTQTPRYLIKTRGQQVTLSCSPISGHRSVSWYQQTPGQGLQFLFEYFSETQRNKGNFPGRFSGRQFSNSRSEMNVSTLELGDSALYLCASSLDPQANTGELFFGEGSRLTVL.

This rearrangement joins TRBV6-1 to TRBJ2-1, with D perhaps matching TRBD1 (6 bases). This CDR3 contains 13 residues. With 3 bases removed from V and 6 bases from J, the gap between germline ends came to 9 bases. Germline V gene lookup returns CDR1 MNHNS and CDR2 SASEGT. The CDR3 DNA reads TGTGCCAGCAGTGATTACAGGGCCAATGAGCAGTTCTTC. Its translation is CASSDYRANEQFF.

The genes are TRBV5-1 and TRBJ2-2; D is perhaps TRBD1 or TRBD2 (6 bases each). CDR3 length: 15 residues. Germline V gene lookup returns CDR1 SGHRS and CDR2 YFSETQ. The V and J ends lost 6 bases and 6 bases respectively, with 18 bases between them. The CDR3: CASTRGPSAPGELFF. CDR3 nucleotide sequence: TGCGCCAGCACCCGGGGGCCTAGCGCCCCCGGGGAGCTGTTTTTT.

This chain uses TRBV28 with TRBJ1-2; 8 bases fit TRBD1. This CDR3 is built from 15 residues. With 4 bases clipped from V and 4 bases from J, the junction kept 8 bases outside the gene matches. Germline loops: CDR1 MDHEN, CDR2 SYDVKM. The CDR3 nucleotides are TGTGCCAGCAGTTACACAGGGGGATTTACCTATGGCTACACCTTC. Translating gives CASSYTGGFTYGYTF.

In DNA, the CDR3 is TGCGCCAGCAGCTTGGTAGCCGGTATCACAGATACGCAGTATTTT. It specifies CASSLVAGITDTQYF. This chain joins TRBV5-1 and TRBJ2-3; D is unclear. Per germline, CDR1 SGHRS and CDR2 YFSETQ. V shed 0 bases and J shed 2 bases, with 10 bases lying between them. The CDR3 covers 15 residues.

In its sample, this clonotype was seen once. V and J are TRBV12-3 or TRBV12-4 and TRBJ2-3; D is ambiguous. Trimming took off 6 bases at V and 7 bases at J, with 8 bases between the two ends. The CDR3 sequence is 11 residues long. The CDR3 here is CASSEPHTQYF. As DNA, the CDR3 is TGTGCCAGCAGCGAACCCCATACGCAGTATTTT.

The chain recombines TRBV4-1 with TRBJ2-7; D tentatively reads TRBD1 or TRBD2 (6 bases each). The germline CDR1 and CDR2 sequences are MGHRA and YSYEKL. V dropped 4 bases and J dropped 0 bases, with 19 bases sitting between them. The CDR3 runs 17 residues. The CDR3 region is CASSRAIQGLSSYEQYF. The CDR3 nucleotides are TGCGCCAGCAGCCGAGCTATACAGGGACTGTCCTCCTACGAGCAGTACTTC.

V and J are TRBV12-3 or TRBV12-4 and TRBJ2-5; D is perhaps TRBD1 (6 bases). The V gene lost 6 bases and the J gene lost 6 bases, with 17 bases spanning the gap. The CDR3 runs 14 residues. The CDR3 region has the DNA TGTGCCAGCAGGACCCGGACAGTCAGGAAGACCCAGTACTTC. Its translation is CASRTRTVRKTQYF.